The TCR beta chain described here comes from a study of blood T cells in healthy people across ages. Study-wide findings and caveats: Long-lived donors exceeded aged donors in naive CD4+ cells and diversity.

This clonotype was detected ten times or more. What it binds is not known. Looked up from germline, CDR1 is SGHRS and CDR2 is YFSETQ. With 7 bases clipped from V and 3 bases from J, the junction kept 7 bases outside the gene matches. The CDR3 has 14 amino acids. A J-beta primer mix and a sample-barcoded 5' primer were used in a second PCR of roughly 6 to 11 cycles. TCRdb itself ran the 5' RACE reads through MiXCR, one entry per CDR3 protein. The sample has 650,000 to 700,000 distinct CDR3 sequences, approximately 52% seen once. Sequencing was performed on blood. The sequence was obtained from a woman older than 75 in good health. This chain joins TRBV5-1 and TRBJ2-1; 7 nucleotides line up with TRBD2. As DNA, the CDR3 is TGCGCCAGCCGAATTAGCGGGTTCTACAATGAGCAGTTCTTC. It yields the protein CASRISGFYNEQFF.